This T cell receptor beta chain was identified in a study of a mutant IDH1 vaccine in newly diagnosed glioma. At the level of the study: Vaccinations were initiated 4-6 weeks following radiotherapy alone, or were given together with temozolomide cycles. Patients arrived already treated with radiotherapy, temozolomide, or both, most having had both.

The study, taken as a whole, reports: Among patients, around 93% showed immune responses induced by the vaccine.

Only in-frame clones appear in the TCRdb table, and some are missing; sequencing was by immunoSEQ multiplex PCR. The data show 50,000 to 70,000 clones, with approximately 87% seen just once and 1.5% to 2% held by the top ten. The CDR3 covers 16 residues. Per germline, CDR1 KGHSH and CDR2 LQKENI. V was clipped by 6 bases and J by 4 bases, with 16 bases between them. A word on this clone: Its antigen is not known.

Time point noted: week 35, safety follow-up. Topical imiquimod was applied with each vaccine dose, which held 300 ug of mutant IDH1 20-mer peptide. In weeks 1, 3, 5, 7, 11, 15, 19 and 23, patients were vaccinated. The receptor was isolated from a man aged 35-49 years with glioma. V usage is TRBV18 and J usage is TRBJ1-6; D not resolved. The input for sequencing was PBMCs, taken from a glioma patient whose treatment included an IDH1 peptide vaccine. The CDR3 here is CASSQFAPGYNSPLHF. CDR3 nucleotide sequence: TGTGCCAGCTCCCAATTCGCCCCCGGGTATAATTCACCCCTCCACTTT.